This T cell receptor beta chain was recorded in a study of T cells in Graves' hyperthyroidism and ophthalmopathy (dated by TCRdb to 2018 to 2020). In the study overall: Peripheral blood was sampled at the time of initial diagnosis, prior to any treatment. In addition, the study compared T-cell repertoires in thyroid tissue and in blood from a handful of Graves' hyperthyroidism patients. TCR Vbeta CDR3 sequencing of 135 peripheral blood samples (43 ophthalmopathy, 75 to 80 hyperthyroidism and roughly 17 progressor patients) is reported in the paper. An independent validation cohort of under 20 hyperthyroidism patients and about 16 patients who later progressed to ophthalmopathy tested prospective prediction of ophthalmopathy. The 100 discovery patients were randomly split 7:3 into training and test sets. A discovery cohort of about 96 patients, 43 with Graves' ophthalmopathy and over 55 with stable Graves' hyperthyroidism, was used to find distinguishing TCR V-J signatures. After blood sampling, hyperthyroidism patients were treated with methimazole at a starting dose of 30 mg daily, and ophthalmopathy patients were treated with high-dose intravenous methylprednisolone.

Measured from the cysteine to the phenylalanine, the CDR3 is 16 residues long. CDR3 DNA only is kept here, 48 bases in frame from base 1. V and J lose 4 bases and 7 bases, and a span of 17 bases separates them. CDR1 SGHAT and CDR2 FQNNGV were looked up in the germline V gene. Broader findings and caveats from the paper: Most expanded thyroid clonotypes (frequency above 0.001) were also detected in blood, suggesting blood repertoires may reflect thyroid immune responses. A model built on a 13 V-J signature distinguished ophthalmopathy from stable hyperthyroidism, reaching 87.88% sensitivity and around 81% specificity in cross-validation and 80%/75% in testing. Sample size was not statistically predetermined, and blinding of investigators to group allocation was not performed. In validation, progression to ophthalmopathy was predicted by the model with roughly 71% sensitivity and around 75% specificity, a median of about 6 months before onset.

TCR beta CDR3 regions were amplified from RNA transcripts. For the first round of RT-PCR on the TCR CDR3, the HTBI primer set was used together with the Qiagen OneStep RT-PCR kit. Libraries were constructed in a second round of multiplex PCR, after which size selection and purification were carried out. Sequencing of the libraries was done on an Illumina HiSeq2000 using paired-end 100 bp reads. As for how the authors treated the data: SOAPnuke was used to process the raw data, with reads discarded if the reads contained adapters or uncalled bases, had a mean Phred below 15, or lacked an exact constant-primer or identifier match. High-quality paired reads were merged with COPE v1.2.5, and unique nucleotide sequences were defined as clonotypes. MiTCR v1.1 was used to align clonotypes to the IMGT TRBV, TRBD and TRBJ reference segments. The analysis was restricted to V-J combinations with a frequency above 0.0001, which together covered 99.2% of the repertoires. A TCS score was defined as the ratio between F50 (clonal expansion) and ExV (chaos), using BLOSUM62-based TCRdist between CDR3 peptides within each V-J. Welch's t-statistics and random forest reduced roughly 500 V-J features to 10 to 15, which were used in a naive Bayes classifier (R e1071). TCRdb reran the public reads through fastp at Q25 and MiXCR, keeping productive beta chains. Merged by CDR3 protein, the rows form single entries marked with the most common genes and DNA. The V and J calls and clone size are TCRdb's, not the authors'. The sample table records some 580,000 distinct CDR3 sequences; about 16% of these occur just once. Clones ranked in the top ten supply less than 3.5% of the sample.

In this sample, this clonotype turned up many times. Which antigen it targets is not known. No base-level quality is on record; no much larger clone is a single base apart. In the ophthalmopathy patients, disease was moderately to severely active, with a Clinical Activity Score of 3 or more, a NOSPECS grade of 4 or more, and a duration of less than 3 months. The study excluded patients with uncontrolled infections, other autoimmune diseases, pregnancy or lactation. Clinical symptoms, serum thyroxine and TRAb, thyroid ultrasound, and orbital computed tomography formed the basis for the diagnoses. PBMCs were separated from approximately 10 ml of fresh peripheral blood using Ficoll-Paque density gradient centrifugation. Total RNA was extracted using Trizol reagent, and RNA quality was assessed on an Agilent 2100 Bioanalyzer.

This receptor was obtained from a middle-aged woman with Graves' ophthalmopathy. The chain is assembled from TRBV11-2 and TRBJ1-6; the D gene is possibly TRBD1, with 6 bases matching. Sequencing was done on a sample of blood. The CDR3 amino acid sequence is: CASSSDPNRENSPLHF. The nucleotide sequence is TGTGCCAGCAGCTCCGATCCTAACAGGGAAAATTCACCCCTCCACTTT.